The 25 T cell receptor beta chains below come from one sample, sequenced in a study of post-analysis software for immune sequencing data. Researchers reported that TCR beta cDNA libraries carried unique molecular identifiers. TCRdb passed the PCR reads through MiXCR, listing each CDR3 protein once. Among about 540,000 distinct CDR3 sequences listed, 34% were seen once. Study-wide points: Among five TRBV segments more frequent in patients than controls were TRBV5-6, TRBV5-1 and TRBV20-1.

Their specific antigens are unknown. Sequencing input: blood. Receptor source: a girl under 18 with multiple sclerosis.

About this clonotype itself: A much larger clone differs by one base, so this may be a read error. V is TRBV29-1 and J is TRBJ2-5; the match to TRBD1 covers 8 bases. The J call is uncertain, as TRBJ2-1 better fits the DNA end. Germline CDR1 is SQVTM and CDR2 is ANQGSEA. The CDR3 covers 13 residues. CDR3 amino acids: CSARTGNQETQFF. The CDR3 DNA reads TGCAGCGCCCGGACAGGGAACCAAGAGACCCAGTTCTTC.

This clonotype was detected a few times. The chain joins TRBV20-1 to TRBJ1-6; D perhaps matches TRBD1 (5 bases). This CDR3 contains 12 residues. Germline V CDR1 and CDR2: DFQATT, SNEGSKA (reference sequence). V was pared by 6 bases and J by 9 bases, with 12 bases between. This chain's CDR3 is CSAGQGGSPLHF. DNA for the CDR3: TGCAGTGCGGGTCAGGGTGGTTCACCCCTCCACTTT.

J is TRBJ2-3 and V is TRBV11-2; possibly TRBD1 for D (5 bases). Trimming stripped 1 base from V and 2 bases from J, with 10 bases between. The germline gives CDR1 SGHAT, CDR2 FQNNGV. This CDR3 region has 15 residues. CDR3 sequence (DNA): TGTGCCAGCAGCTTAGTCCAGGGCTACACAGATACGCAGTATTTT. Translated, it gives CASSLVQGYTDTQYF. Combining the CDR3 with reference TRBV11-2 and TRBJ2-3 gives the whole variable domain EAGVAQSPRYKIIEKRQSVAFWCNPISGHATLYWYQQILGQGPKLLIQFQNNGVVDDSQLPKDRFSAERLKGVDSTLKIQPAKLEDSAVYLCASSLVQGYTDTQYFGPGTRLTVL.

This clonotype was seen a few times. The chain links TRBV10-3 to TRBJ2-3, with D tentatively TRBD1 (6 bases). Trimming removed 8 bases from V and 4 bases from J, with 13 bases in between. Germline V gene sequence: CDR1 ENHRY, CDR2 SYGVKD. CDR3 size: 13 residues. This chain's CDR3 is CAISVQGSDTQYF. CDR3 DNA: TGTGCCATCTCCGTGCAGGGGTCAGATACGCAGTATTTT.

The chain is built from TRBV4-1 and TRBJ1-5; D is uncertain. V was shortened by 0 bases and J by 8 bases, with 14 bases between the two germline ends. Germline V CDR1 and CDR2: MGHRA, YSYEKL. The CDR3 runs 15 residues. The CDR3 here is CASSQEAGWGEPQHF. In DNA, the CDR3 is TGCGCCAGCAGCCAAGAGGCGGGGTGGGGAGAGCCCCAGCATTTT.

In its sample, this clonotype was seen a few times. V and J are TRBV20-1 and TRBJ1-2, with D unresolved. V was shortened by 6 bases and J by 4 bases, with 15 bases between the two germline ends. This CDR3 region has 13 residues. CDR1 and CDR2 from the germline V gene are DFQATT and SNEGSKA (reference sequence). CDR3 sequence: CSAHPREVYGYTF. Written as DNA, the CDR3 is TGCAGTGCCCACCCCCGGGAGGTCTATGGCTACACCTTC.

This clonotype was counted a single time. V is TRBV4-2 and J is TRBJ2-1, with 8 bases aligning to TRBD2. The J call is doubtful: the DNA matches TRBJ2-7 better. The germline V gene encodes CDR1 LGHNA and CDR2 YNFKEQ. This CDR3 spans 16 amino acids. For the CDR3, the DNA is TGTGCCAGCAGCCAACTCCACCCAGCGGGGGTCAATGAGCAGTACTTC. Translating it yields CASSQLHPAGVNEQYF.

Many counts were recorded for this clonotype. This chain uses TRBV4-1 with TRBJ2-5, with D possibly being TRBD1 or TRBD2 (5 bases each). There are 13 residues in the CDR3. Trimming took 5 bases from V and 2 from J, leaving 9 bases between them. Germline lookup yields CDR1 MGHRA and CDR2 YSYEKL. CDR3 amino acids: CASSTGTQETQYF. In DNA, the CDR3 is TGCGCCAGCAGCACTGGGACGCAAGAGACCCAGTACTTC.

The chain couples TRBV7-9 to TRBJ2-7, with D perhaps matching TRBD1 or TRBD2 (5 bases each). The V end was cut by 4 bases, the J end by 1 base, with 8 bases between. Germline V gene sequence: CDR1 SEHNR, CDR2 FQNEAQ (reference sequence). CDR3 length equals 13 residues. CDR3 in DNA: TGTGCCAGCAGCTCCGGGACGTCCTACGAGCAGTACTTC. Its translation: CASSSGTSYEQYF.

This clonotype turned up a few times. V is TRBV20-1 and J is TRBJ2-5, with TRBD1 identical over 10 bases. The CDR3 sequence is 13 residues long. The V and J ends lost 3 bases and 5 bases, in that order; junction bases with no gene match: 3. Germline V gene lookup returns CDR1 DFQATT and CDR2 SNEGSKA (reference sequence). The CDR3: CSARTGGEETQYF. The CDR3 region has the DNA TGCAGTGCTAGGACAGGGGGCGAGGAGACCCAGTACTTC.

This clonotype has more than one count but fewer than ten. This chain joins TRBV7-8 and TRBJ1-6; D is unresolved. V was trimmed by 1 base and J by 9 bases, leaving 7 bases between them. CDR1 SGHVS and CDR2 FQNEAQ come from the germline V gene. The CDR3 is 13 amino acids. CDR3 loop: CASSLVRGSPLHF. CDR3 coding DNA: TGTGCCAGCAGCTTAGTTCGGGGTTCACCCCTCCACTTT.

Worth noting for this clonotype: The conserved phenylalanine or tryptophan is not found at the CDR3 terminus, so this likely reflects a read error. The chain employs TRBV9 and TRBJ2-3, with a tentative D call TRBD2 (6 bases). V was cut by 0 bases and J by 2 bases, with 13 bases left in between. Germline CDR1 is SGDLS and CDR2 is YYNGEE. The CDR3 runs to 16 residues. CDR3 DNA sequence: TGTGCCAGCAGCGTAGCTGGGCGGGGCATCACAGATACGCAGTATGTT. It yields the protein CASSVAGRGITDTQYV.

The chain links TRBV20-1 to TRBJ1-2; D is possibly TRBD1 (6 bases). V was clipped by 5 bases and J by 4 bases, with 14 bases between them. The CDR3 totals 13 residues. Per the germline V gene, CDR1 is DFQATT and CDR2 is SNEGSKA (reference sequence). In nucleotides, the CDR3 is TGCAGTGCTGCCACAGGGTCTAGCTATGGCTACACCTTC. This gives the protein CSAATGSSYGYTF.

This sequence joins TRBV10-3 and TRBJ2-7, with TRBD1 identical over 7 bases. The CDR3 runs to 14 residues. The junction had 3 bases not matched to a gene; V was cut back by 4 bases and J by 0 bases. CDR1 and CDR2 (germline): ENHRY, SYGVKD. CDR3 sequence (DNA): TGTGCCATCAGTGGGGGGACAGCCTCCTACGAGCAGTACTTC. It codes for CAISGGTASYEQYF.

V gene TRBV7-6 combines with J gene TRBJ2-3; D not resolved. There are 13 residues in the CDR3. Germline CDR1 is SGHVS and CDR2 is FNYEAQ. Trimming removed 2 bases at V and 10 bases at J, with 13 bases between. Here the CDR3 reads CASSLPIPSSQYF. The CDR3 region has the DNA TGTGCCAGCAGCTTACCCATCCCCTCATCGCAGTATTTT.

This clonotype was picked up a small number of times. The chain recombines TRBV5-4 with TRBJ2-3, with D hard to call. The V and J ends lost 1 base and 2 bases respectively, with 5 bases between them. Looked up from germline, CDR1 is SGHNT and CDR2 is YYREEE (reference sequence). CDR3 length equals 13 residues. This CDR3 is CASSLPYTDTQYF. The DNA of the CDR3 is TGTGCCAGCAGCTTGCCATACACAGATACGCAGTATTTT. Combining the CDR3 with reference TRBV5-4 and TRBJ2-3 gives the whole variable domain ETGVTQSPTHLIKTRGQQVTLRCSSQSGHNTVSWYQQALGQGPQFIFQYYREEENGRGNFPPRFSGLQFPNYSSELNVNALELDDSALYLCASSLPYTDTQYFGPGTRLTVL.

This clonotype was seen ten or more times. This chain uses TRBV6-5 with TRBJ2-3, with 8 bases matching TRBD1. The germline CDR1 and CDR2 sequences are MNHEY and SVGAGI. There are 17 residues in the CDR3. The V segment lost 0 bases and the J segment 2 bases; nucleotides outside the gene matches: 7. The CDR3, as DNA: TGTGCCAGCAGTTACTCGATGACAGGGGACTTCACAGATACGCAGTATTTT. Its protein product is CASSYSMTGDFTDTQYF.

The chain uses TRBV7-9 and TRBJ1-1; D is unclear. The CDR3 spans 13 residues. Trimming took off 1 base at V and 5 bases at J, with 8 bases between the two ends. Per the germline V gene, CDR1 is SEHNR and CDR2 is FQNEAQ (reference sequence). CDR3 amino acids: CASSLVATTEAFF. CDR3 DNA sequence: TGTGCCAGCAGCTTAGTGGCTACGACTGAAGCTTTCTTT.

The chain uses TRBV3-1 and TRBJ2-5, with TRBD2 identical over 15 bases. Germline V lookup: CDR1 LGHDT, CDR2 YNNKEL (reference sequence). Trimming cost V 8 bases and J 2 bases; bases outside gene matches: 9. CDR3 length: 17 residues. This CDR3 reads CASSRTSGGARQETQYF. The CDR3 DNA reads TGTGCCAGCTCGCGGACTAGCGGGGGGGCAAGGCAAGAGACCCAGTACTTC.

There are a few counts of this clonotype. The chain is built from TRBV29-1 and TRBJ2-6; a weak D match, TRBD2 (5 bases). Trimming took 4 bases from V and 1 from J, leaving 14 bases between them. CDR1 and CDR2 from the germline V gene are SQVTM and ANQGSEA. The CDR3 is made up of 16 amino acids. CDR3 bases: TGCAGCGTTGTTGGCCGGGAAGAATCTGGGGCCAACGTCCTGACTTTC. Translated: CSVVGREESGANVLTF.

The chain employs TRBV4-1 and TRBJ1-2; D might be TRBD1 (5 bases). The germline V gene has CDR1 MGHRA and CDR2 YSYEKL. V shed 0 bases and J shed 6 bases, with 11 bases lying between them. CDR3 length: 14 residues. CDR3 nucleotides: TGCGCCAGCAGCCAAGATCCGGGGGGGGATGGCTACACCTTC. Protein product: CASSQDPGGDGYTF.

CDR3 coding DNA: TGTGCCAGCAGCTTCGGACAGGGTATGGCTGGCTACACCTTC. Protein sequence: CASSFGQGMAGYTF. The V and J genes are TRBV3-1 and TRBJ1-2; 8 nucleotides line up with TRBD1. The junction had 9 bases not matched to a gene; V was cut back by 5 bases and J by 7 bases. The CDR3 runs to 14 residues. The germline gives CDR1 LGHDT, CDR2 YNNKEL (reference sequence). Drawing the rest from reference TRBV3-1 and TRBJ1-2, the complete variable domain is DTAVSQTPKYLVTQMGNDKSIKCEQNLGHDTMYWYKQDSKKFLKIMFSYNNKELIINETVPNRFSPKSPDKAHLNLHINSLELGDSAVYFCASSFGQGMAGYTFGSGTRLTVV.

The rearrangement uses TRBV3-1 and TRBJ1-2; no clear D. With 0 bases removed from V and 3 bases from J, the gap between germline ends came to 8 bases. The CDR3 length is 14 residues. Germline lookup yields CDR1 LGHDT and CDR2 YNNKEL (reference sequence). DNA of the CDR3: TGTGCCAGCAGCCAAGAAAAGGGCTACTATGGCTACACCTTC. As protein: CASSQEKGYYGYTF.

The rearrangement uses TRBV27 and TRBJ2-1; 8 positions match TRBD2. Germline CDR1 and CDR2: MNHEY and SMNVEV (reference sequence). This CDR3 is built from 16 residues. The junction had 8 bases not matched to a gene; V was cut back by 3 bases and J by 4 bases. For the CDR3, the DNA is TGTGCCAGCAGTTTTTTCGGAAGCGGGGGATACAATGAGCAGTTCTTC. Translation: CASSFFGSGGYNEQFF.

This clonotype appeared a few times. The chain joins TRBV29-1 to TRBJ1-2, with 9 positions matching TRBD1. This CDR3 is built from 14 residues. Germline V gene sequence: CDR1 SQVTM, CDR2 ANQGSEA. The junction had 7 bases not matched to a gene; V was cut back by 8 bases and J by 0 bases. Written as DNA, the CDR3 is TGCAGCATACTAGGACAGGGGACTAACTATGGCTACACCTTC. It is translated as CSILGQGTNYGYTF. Full variable domain (outside the CDR3, taken from reference TRBV29-1 and TRBJ1-2): SAVISQKPSRDICQRGTSLTIQCQVDSQVTMMFWYRQQPGQSLTLIATANQGSEATYESGFVIDKFPISRPNLTFSTLTVSNMSPEDSSIYLCSILGQGTNYGYTFGSGTRLTVV.